This T cell receptor beta chain emerged from a study of T-cell reconstitution after alpha-beta-depleted transplantation in children. This CDR3 contains 15 residues. The germline CDR1 and CDR2 sequences are MGHRA and YSYEKL. V gave up 2 bases and J gave up 2 bases, with 9 bases separating them. Unique molecular identifiers tagged the TCRbeta library. TCRdb independently ran MiXCR on the PCR reads; one entry per CDR3 protein. Counted here are about 91,000 distinct CDR3 sequences, 7.5% to 9.5% occurring once; the ten biggest clones make up 5.5% to 8%. This clonotype occurred many times. The TCR comes from a human donor who donated a stem cell graft to a child with congenital amegakaryocytic thrombocytopenia. The source was PBMCs from the stem cell graft donor, collected from the stem cell graft. This chain joins TRBV4-1 and TRBJ2-2; D is uncertain. CDR3 in amino acids: CASSQTVTNTGELFF. CDR3 DNA: TGCGCCAGCAGCCAAACAGTTACCAACACCGGGGAGCTGTTTTTT.